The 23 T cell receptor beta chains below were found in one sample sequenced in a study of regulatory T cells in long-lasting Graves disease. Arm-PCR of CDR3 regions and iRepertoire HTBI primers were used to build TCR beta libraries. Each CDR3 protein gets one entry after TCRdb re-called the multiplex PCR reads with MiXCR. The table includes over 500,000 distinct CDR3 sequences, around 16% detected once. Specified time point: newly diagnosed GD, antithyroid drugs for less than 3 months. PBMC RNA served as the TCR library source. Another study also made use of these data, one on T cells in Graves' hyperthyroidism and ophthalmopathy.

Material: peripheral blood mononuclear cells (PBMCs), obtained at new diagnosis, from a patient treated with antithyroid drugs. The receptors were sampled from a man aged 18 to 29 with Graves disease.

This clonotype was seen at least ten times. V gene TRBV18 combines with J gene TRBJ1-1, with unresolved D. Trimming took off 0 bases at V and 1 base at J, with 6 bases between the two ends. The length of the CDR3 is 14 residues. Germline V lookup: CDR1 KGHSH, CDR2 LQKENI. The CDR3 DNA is TGTGCCAGCTCACCACCGGCACCGAACACTGAAGCTTTCTTT. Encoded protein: CASSPPAPNTEAFF.

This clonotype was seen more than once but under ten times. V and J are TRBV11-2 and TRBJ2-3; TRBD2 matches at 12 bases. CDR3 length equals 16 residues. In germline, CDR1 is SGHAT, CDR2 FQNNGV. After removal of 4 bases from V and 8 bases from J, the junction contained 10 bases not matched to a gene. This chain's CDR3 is CASSYRLAGVFRTQYF. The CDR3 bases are TGTGCCAGCAGCTACCGACTAGCGGGAGTGTTCCGTACGCAGTATTTT.

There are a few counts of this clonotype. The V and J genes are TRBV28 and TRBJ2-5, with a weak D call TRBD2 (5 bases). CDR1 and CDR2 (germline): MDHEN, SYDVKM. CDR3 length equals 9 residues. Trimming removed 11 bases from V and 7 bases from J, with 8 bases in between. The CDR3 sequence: CASGGTQYF. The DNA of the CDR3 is TGTGCCTCAGGAGGGACCCAGTACTTC.

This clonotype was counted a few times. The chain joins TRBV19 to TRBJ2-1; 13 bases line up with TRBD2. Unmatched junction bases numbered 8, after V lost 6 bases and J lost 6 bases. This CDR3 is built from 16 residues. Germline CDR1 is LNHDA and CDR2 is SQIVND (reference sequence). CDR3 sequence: CASSEGLAGVFNEQFF. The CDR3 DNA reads TGTGCCAGTAGCGAAGGACTAGCGGGAGTGTTCAATGAGCAGTTCTTC.

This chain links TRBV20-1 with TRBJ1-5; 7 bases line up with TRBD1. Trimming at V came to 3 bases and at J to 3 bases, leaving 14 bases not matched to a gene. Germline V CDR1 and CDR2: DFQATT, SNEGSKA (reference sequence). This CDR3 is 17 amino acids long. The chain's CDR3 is CSASRPGGPINNQPQHF. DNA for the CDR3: TGCAGTGCTAGTAGGCCAGGGGGACCTATAAACAATCAGCCCCAGCATTTT.

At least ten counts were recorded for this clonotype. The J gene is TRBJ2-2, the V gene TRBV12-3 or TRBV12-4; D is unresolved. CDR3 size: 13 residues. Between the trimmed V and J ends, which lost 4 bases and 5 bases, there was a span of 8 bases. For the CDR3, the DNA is TGTGCCAGCAGTTCCTCCCCGACCGGGGAGCTGTTTTTT. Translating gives CASSSSPTGELFF.

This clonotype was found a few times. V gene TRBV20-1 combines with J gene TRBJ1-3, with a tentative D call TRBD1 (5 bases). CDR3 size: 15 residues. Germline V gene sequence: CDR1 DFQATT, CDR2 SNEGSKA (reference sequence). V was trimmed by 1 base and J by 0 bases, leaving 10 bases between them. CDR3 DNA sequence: TGCAGTGCTAGAGCCTCAGGGTCCTCTGGAAACACCATATATTTT. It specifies CSARASGSSGNTIYF.

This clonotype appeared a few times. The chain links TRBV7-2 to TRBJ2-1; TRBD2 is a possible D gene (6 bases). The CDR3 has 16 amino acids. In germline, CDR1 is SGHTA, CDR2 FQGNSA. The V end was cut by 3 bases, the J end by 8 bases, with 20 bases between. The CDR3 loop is CASSLGGLVPQYEQFF. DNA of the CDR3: TGTGCCAGCAGCTTGGGGGGTCTAGTCCCCCAATATGAGCAGTTCTTC.

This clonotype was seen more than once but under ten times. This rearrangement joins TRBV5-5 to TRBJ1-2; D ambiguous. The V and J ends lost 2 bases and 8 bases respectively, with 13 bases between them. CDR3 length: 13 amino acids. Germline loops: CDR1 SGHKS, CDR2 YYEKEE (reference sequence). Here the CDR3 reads CASSFPPMEGYTF. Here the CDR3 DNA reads TGTGCCAGCAGCTTTCCCCCCATGGAGGGCTACACCTTC.

CDR3 loop: CASSQDSGGGSSYEQYF. For the CDR3, the DNA is TGCGCCAGCAGCCAAGATTCAGGAGGGGGCAGTTCCTACGAGCAGTACTTC. The chain employs TRBV4-1 and TRBJ2-7; maybe TRBD1 (7 bases). The germline V gene has CDR1 MGHRA and CDR2 YSYEKL. With 0 bases removed from V and 1 base from J, the gap between germline ends came to 16 bases. The CDR3 sequence is 17 residues long.

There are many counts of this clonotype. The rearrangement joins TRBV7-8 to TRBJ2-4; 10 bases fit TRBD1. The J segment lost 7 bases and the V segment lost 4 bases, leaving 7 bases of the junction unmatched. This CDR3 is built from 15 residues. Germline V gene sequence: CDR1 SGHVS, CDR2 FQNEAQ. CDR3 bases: TGTGCCAGCAGCTCGACAGGGGGCAAGGGGAACATTCAGTACTTC. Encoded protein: CASSSTGGKGNIQYF.

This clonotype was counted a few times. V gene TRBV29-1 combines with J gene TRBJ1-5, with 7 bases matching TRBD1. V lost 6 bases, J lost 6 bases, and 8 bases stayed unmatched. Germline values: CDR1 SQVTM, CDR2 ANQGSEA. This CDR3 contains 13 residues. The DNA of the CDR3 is TGCAGCGTCACAGGGGTCGTTGGTCAGCCCCAGCATTTT. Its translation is CSVTGVVGQPQHF.

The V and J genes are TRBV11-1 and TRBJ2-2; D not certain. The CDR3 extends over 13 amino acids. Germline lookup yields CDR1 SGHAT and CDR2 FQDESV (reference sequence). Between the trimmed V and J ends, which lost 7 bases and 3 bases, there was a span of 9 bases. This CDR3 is CASTSSYTGELFF. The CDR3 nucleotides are TGTGCCAGCACCTCAAGTTACACCGGGGAGCTGTTTTTT.

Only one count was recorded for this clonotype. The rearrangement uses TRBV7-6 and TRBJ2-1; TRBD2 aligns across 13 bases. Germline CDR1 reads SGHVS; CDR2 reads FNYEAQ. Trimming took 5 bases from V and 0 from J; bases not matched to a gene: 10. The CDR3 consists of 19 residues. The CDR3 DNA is TGTGCCAGCAGCCGGACTAGCGGGAGATCGGCCAGCTCCTACAATGAGCAGTTCTTC. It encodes CASSRTSGRSASSYNEQFF. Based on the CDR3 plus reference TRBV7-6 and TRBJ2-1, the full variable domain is GAGVSQSPRYKVTKRGQDVALRCDPISGHVSLYWYRQALGQGPEFLTYFNYEAQQDKSGLPNDRFSAERPEGSISTLTIQRTEQRDSAMYRCASSRTSGRSASSYNEQFFGPGTRLTVL.

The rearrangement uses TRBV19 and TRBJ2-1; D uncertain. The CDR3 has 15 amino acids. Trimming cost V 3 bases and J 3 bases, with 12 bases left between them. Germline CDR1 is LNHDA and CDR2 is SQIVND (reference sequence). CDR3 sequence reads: CASSISANHYNEQFF. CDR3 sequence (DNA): TGTGCCAGTAGTATTTCCGCCAACCACTACAATGAGCAGTTCTTC.

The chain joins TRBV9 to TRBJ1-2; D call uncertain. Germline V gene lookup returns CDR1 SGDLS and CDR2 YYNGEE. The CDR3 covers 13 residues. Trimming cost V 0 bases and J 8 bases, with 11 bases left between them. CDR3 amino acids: CASSVGGSQGYTF. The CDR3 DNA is TGTGCCAGCAGCGTAGGAGGGTCTCAAGGCTACACCTTC.

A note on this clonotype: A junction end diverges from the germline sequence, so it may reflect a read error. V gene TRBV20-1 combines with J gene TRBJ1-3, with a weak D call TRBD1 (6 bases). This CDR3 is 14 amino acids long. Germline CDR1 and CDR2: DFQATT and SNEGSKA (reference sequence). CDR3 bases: TGCAGTGCAAGAGACAGGCCCTCTGGAAACACCATATATTTT. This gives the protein CSARDRPSGNTIYF.

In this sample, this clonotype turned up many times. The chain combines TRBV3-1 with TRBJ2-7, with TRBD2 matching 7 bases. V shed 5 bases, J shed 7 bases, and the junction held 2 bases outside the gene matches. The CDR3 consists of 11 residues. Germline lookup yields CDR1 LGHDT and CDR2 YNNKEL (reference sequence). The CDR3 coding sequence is TGTGCCAGCAGCGACGGGGGGGAGCAGTACTTC. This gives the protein CASSDGGEQYF.

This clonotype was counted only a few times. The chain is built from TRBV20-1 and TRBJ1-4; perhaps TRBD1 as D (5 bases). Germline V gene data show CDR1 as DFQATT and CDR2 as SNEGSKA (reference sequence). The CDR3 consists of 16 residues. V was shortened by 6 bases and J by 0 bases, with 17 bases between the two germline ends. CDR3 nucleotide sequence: TGCAGTGCGCTGAGGGGCCGATATGCAACTAATGAAAAACTGTTTTTT. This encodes CSALRGRYATNEKLFF.

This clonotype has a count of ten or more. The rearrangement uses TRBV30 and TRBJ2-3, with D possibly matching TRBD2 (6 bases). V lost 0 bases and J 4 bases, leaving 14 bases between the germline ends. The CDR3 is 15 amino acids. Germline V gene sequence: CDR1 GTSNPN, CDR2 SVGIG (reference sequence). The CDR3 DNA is TGTGCCTGGAGTGTACGGGGACTGCGCGCAGATACGCAGTATTTT. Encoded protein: CAWSVRGLRADTQYF.

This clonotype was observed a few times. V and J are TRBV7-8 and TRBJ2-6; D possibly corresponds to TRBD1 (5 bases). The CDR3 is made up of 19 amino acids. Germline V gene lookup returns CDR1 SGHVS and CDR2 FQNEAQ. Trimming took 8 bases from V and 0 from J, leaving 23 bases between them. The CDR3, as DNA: TGTGCCAGCGAGACCTCTATAGGACGGACATTCTCTGGGGCCAACGTCCTGACTTTC. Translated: CASETSIGRTFSGANVLTF.

In nucleotides, the CDR3 is TGTGCCAGCAGTTACTCGGCCTCGGGGAACACTGAAGCTTTCTTT. Amino acids: CASSYSASGNTEAFF. The chain couples TRBV6-2 or TRBV6-3 to TRBJ1-1; D gene unclear. Germline assignment: CDR1 MNHEY and CDR2 SVGEGT. Trimming shortened V by 0 bases and J by 1 base, and 9 bases separated the two germline ends. The CDR3 has 15 residues.

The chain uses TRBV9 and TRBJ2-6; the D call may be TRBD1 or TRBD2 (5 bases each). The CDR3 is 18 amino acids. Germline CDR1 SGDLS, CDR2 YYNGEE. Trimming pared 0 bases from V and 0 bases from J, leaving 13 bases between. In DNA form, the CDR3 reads TGTGCCAGCAGCGTAGCCGGGGACGTAAGCTCTGGGGCCAACGTCCTGACTTTC. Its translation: CASSVAGDVSSGANVLTF.